The sequence of this T cell receptor (beta chain) was determined in a study of blood T cell repertoires in COVID-19. Turning to the study itself: Samples of COVID-19 (acute and convalescent) were obtained from the United States, Italy and Spain. PBMCs, B-cell-depleted T cells, or T cells were the source of the cDNA or gDNA that made up the material.

With V trimmed by 1 base and J by 6 bases, 7 bases remained unmatched. This CDR3 region has 16 residues. The V gene's germline CDR1 is MGHDK and CDR2 SYGVNS. Source study methods: Estimation of nucleated cell counts was performed using reference gene primer amplification. The data were produced by immunoSEQ multiplex PCR, yet TCRdb's version contains in-frame clones alone and is incomplete. The V and J calls and clone size were taken over from that table, and D and trimming were inferred from the DNA. The sample records about 76,000 clones, around 90% being singletons. This sequence originates from a man between 45 and 60 years old with active COVID-19. This sequence joins TRBV25-1 and TRBJ2-1, with 9 bases identical to TRBD2. The material sequenced was peripheral blood. The CDR3 protein is CASSEFAGGPGNEQFF. CDR3 DNA: TGTGCCAGCAGTGAATTTGCGGGAGGGCCGGGCAATGAGCAGTTCTTC.